The rows below give T cell receptor beta chains drawn from one sample of a study of cytomegalovirus exposure and HLA in healthy donors. Here immunoSEQ multiplex PCR was the method, and the copy in TCRdb shows in-frame clones only, minus some. The sample yields around 120,000 clones, around 70% seen once. Sequencing was done on a sample of PBMCs. The receptors here all came from a woman aged 18-35 years in good health and CMV-seronegative. Both conserved end residues are part of each CDR3. D genes are given only for firm matches. Not every row has a clone size; where given, it reads once, few, many or a size class.

clone size | D gene | J gene | V gene | CDR3 protein | CDR3 DNA
few | TRBD1 | TRBJ2-7 | TRBV6-5 | CASSSPRDRLYEQYF | TGTGCCAGCAGCTCCCCCCGGGACAGACTCTACGAGCAGTACTTC
few | TRBD1 | TRBJ1-1 | TRBV5-1 | CASRRTGNTEAFF | TGCGCCAGCAGGCGGACAGGGAACACTGAAGCTTTCTTT
- | - | TRBJ1-4 | TRBV21-1 | CANLKTGETNEKLFF | TGTGCCAATTTAAAGACAGGGGAAACTAATGAAAAACTGTTTTTT
- | - | TRBJ2-7 | TRBV11-2 | CASSEAYEQYF | TGTGCCAGCAGCGAGGCTTACGAGCAGTACTTC
- | - | TRBJ1-2 | TRBV14 | CASSQDAGDYGYTF | TGTGCCAGCAGCCAAGATGCGGGGGACTATGGCTACACCTTC
- | TRBD1 | TRBJ1-2 | TRBV2 | CASSGRSTGDAYTF | TGTGCCAGCAGTGGGCGGTCGACAGGGGATGCCTACACCTTC
- | - | TRBJ1-5 | TRBV28 | CASSFPAGPESQHF | TGTGCCAGCAGTTTCCCGGCGGGTCCAGAGTCCCAGCATTTT
- | TRBD2 | TRBJ2-7 | TRBV19 | CASTPPGGGVQYF | TGTGCCAGTACCCCCCCCGGCGGGGGTGTGCAGTACTTC
- | TRBD1 | TRBJ2-1 | TRBV7-9 | CASSSFGQGRRNEQFF | TGTGCCAGCAGCTCCTTCGGACAGGGGAGACGCAATGAGCAGTTCTTC
- | - | TRBJ1-1 | TRBV5-1 | CASSLQGGGGTEAFF | TGCGCCAGCAGCTTGCAGGGCGGCGGGGGCACTGAAGCTTTCTTT
- | TRBD1 | TRBJ1-1 | TRBV6-1 | CASSEALGTGGTEAFF | TGTGCCAGCAGTGAAGCGCTGGGGACAGGGGGCACTGAAGCTTTCTTT
- | TRBD2 | TRBJ2-1 | TRBV7-9 | CASSREAGSYNEQFF | TGTGCCAGCAGCCGGGAGGCCGGCTCCTACAATGAGCAGTTCTTC
- | - | TRBJ1-2 | TRBV28 | CASSSQAANYGYTF | TGTGCCAGCAGTTCCCAGGCAGCTAACTATGGCTACACCTTC
- | - | TRBJ2-7 | TRBV28 | CATVKEVDEQYF | TGTGCCACCGTTAAGGAGGTGGACGAGCAGTACTTC
- | - | TRBJ2-1 | TRBV6-5 | CASSYGVRNEQFF | TGTGCCAGCAGTTACGGTGTACGGAATGAGCAGTTCTTC
- | - | TRBJ2-3 | TRBV5-1 | CASSLSLGANLADTQYF | TGCGCCAGCAGCTTGAGCCTCGGAGCTAACCTCGCAGATACGCAGTATTTT
few | - | TRBJ2-7 | TRBV30 | CAWSVGAAYEQYF | TGTGCCTGGAGTGTAGGGGCAGCCTACGAGCAGTACTTC
once | - | TRBJ1-6 | TRBV14 | CASSQPGDNSPLHF | TGTGCCAGCAGCCAACCCGGGGATAATTCACCCCTCCACTTT
once | - | TRBJ2-5 | TRBV15 | CATSSPRLRETQYF | TGTGCCACCAGCAGCCCCCGATTGCGGGAGACCCAGTACTTC
- | TRBD2 | TRBJ2-5 | TRBV5-4 | CASSLGLAEQETQYF | TGTGCCAGCAGCCTCGGACTAGCGGAGCAAGAGACCCAGTACTTC
- | - | TRBJ2-7 | TRBV6-5 | CASSYSRDKSYEQYF | TGTGCCAGCAGTTACTCGAGGGACAAAAGCTACGAGCAGTACTTC
- | - | TRBJ1-5 | TRBV30 | CAWSSRDIFLNQPQHF | TGTGCCTGGAGCTCTAGGGACATCTTCCTAAATCAGCCCCAGCATTTT
- | - | TRBJ2-7 | TRBV4-2 | CASSQDQSLPYEQYF | TGTGCCAGCAGCCAAGATCAGTCCCTTCCTTACGAGCAGTACTTC
- | - | TRBJ1-1 | TRBV19 | CASRMDTQNTEAFF | TGTGCCAGTAGGATGGACACGCAGAACACTGAAGCTTTCTTT
- | TRBD1 | TRBJ2-1 | TRBV28 | CASSPLDRDYNEQFF | TGTGCCAGCAGTCCCCTAGACAGGGACTACAATGAGCAGTTCTTC
- | TRBD1 | TRBJ2-7 | TRBV7-9 | CASSLRTGTQYF | TGTGCCAGCAGCCTCCGGACAGGAACGCAGTACTTC
- | - | TRBJ2-3 | TRBV28 | CASSLWASQGLSTDTQYF | TGTGCCAGCAGTTTATGGGCCTCACAGGGCCTAAGCACAGATACGCAGTATTTT
- | - | TRBJ2-1 | TRBV6-5 | CASQRWGSDNGQFF | TGTGCCTCCCAGCGCTGGGGCTCGGACAATGGGCAGTTCTTC
- | - | TRBJ2-5 | TRBV2 | CASSDRRGQETQYF | TGTGCCAGCAGTGATCGGCGGGGACAAGAGACCCAGTACTTC
- | - | TRBJ2-6 | TRBV28 | CASSFRGGGGANVLTF | TGTGCCAGCAGTTTCCGCGGCGGCGGGGGGGCCAACGTCCTGACTTTC
- | - | TRBJ1-1 | TRBV15 | CATSRDPMNTEAFF | TGTGCCACCAGCAGAGATCCCATGAACACTGAAGCTTTCTTT
once | - | TRBJ2-7 | TRBV6-6 | CASSYHRGSYEQYF | TGTGCCAGCAGTTACCATCGAGGCAGCTACGAGCAGTACTTC
- | - | TRBJ1-2 | TRBV20-1 | CSPGYGYTF | TGCAGTCCAGGTTATGGCTACACCTTC
- | - | TRBJ2-7 | TRBV19 | CASSRTAYEQYF | TGTGCCAGTAGTAGGACAGCCTACGAGCAGTACTTC
- | TRBD1 | TRBJ1-2 | TRBV5-1 | CASSQRAGTGVYGYTF | TGCGCCAGCAGCCAAAGAGCCGGGACAGGAGTATATGGCTACACCTTC
- | - | TRBJ1-1 | TRBV13 | CASSLYGNTEAFF | TGTGCCAGCAGCTTGTACGGGAACACTGAAGCTTTCTTT
- | TRBD1 | TRBJ1-2 | TRBV30 | CAWRGTGGSNYGYTF | TGTGCCTGGAGGGGGACAGGGGGGTCTAACTATGGCTACACCTTC
- | TRBD1 | TRBJ1-5 | TRBV6-5 | CASSRTGRQPQHF | TGTGCCAGCAGCAGGACAGGTCGTCAGCCCCAGCATTTT
- | TRBD1 | TRBJ1-3 | TRBV5-6 | CASSLQGAGGNTIYF | TGTGCCAGCAGCTTGCAGGGGGCTGGAGGAAACACCATATATTTT
- | TRBD2 | TRBJ2-1 | TRBV30 | CAWSRNIGSSGGFYNEQFF | TGTGCCTGGAGTCGCAATATCGGGTCTAGCGGGGGATTTTACAATGAGCAGTTCTTC
few | TRBD1 | TRBJ1-3 | TRBV4-1 | CASSQDRSQGDTIYF | TGCGCCAGCAGCCAAGATCGCTCCCAGGGGGACACCATATATTTT
- | - | TRBJ1-3 | TRBV5-1 | CASMGASSSGNTIYF | TGCGCCAGCATGGGGGCCTCGAGCTCTGGAAACACCATATATTTT